This is a list of T cell receptor beta chains from one sample in a study of T cell clones after liver transplantation. Some clones are missing from TCRdb's copy, which holds only in-frame ones; the method was immunoSEQ multiplex PCR. The sample consists of several thousand clones, 75% to 80% of them appearing once. The specimen was CD8+ T cells from blood, collected before liver transplant. Source of these receptors: a human donor who received a liver transplant. Each CDR3 is given without its conserved first and last residue. A D gene is named only where the DNA matches it firmly.

>TRBV30|.|TRBJ2-2
AWSALPNTGELF
>TRBV7-3|.|TRBJ1-1
ASSLTGDLAEAF
>TRBV29-1|.|TRBJ1-1
STPGHRGTEAF
>TRBV7-9|TRBD1|TRBJ1-2
ASSLLGTDYGYT
>TRBV28|TRBD2|TRBJ2-7
ASSFSGINSYEQY
>TRBV27|.|TRBJ2-3
ASSLPGRSTDTQY
>TRBV5-8|.|TRBJ2-7
ASSLSPPYEQY
>TRBV27|.|TRBJ2-5
ASSLSSRVLQETQY
>TRBV4-1|.|TRBJ2-3
ASSQGLRATDTQY
>TRBV28|.|TRBJ2-3
ASSLLPDTQY